A selection of T cell receptor beta chains follows, all from one sample in a study of monozygotic twins with inflammatory bowel disease. One entry per CDR3 protein, without DNA, is what TCRdb gives after re-calling the 5' RACE reads. The sample table sets out some 450,000 distinct CDR3 sequences. Sample: blood. Source of these receptors: a human donor with ulcerative colitis or Crohn's disease, or a healthy co-twin of an affected twin (not recorded which). The CDR3 runs from the conserved cysteine through the conserved F or W. Each record gives: V gene, J gene, CDR3 protein.

>TRBV5-1|TRBJ2-7
CASSPGDGPTREQYF
>TRBV21-1|TRBJ2-1
CASSFRDRVHEQFF
>TRBV7-9|TRBJ2-7
CASSLAPSDEQYF
>TRBV20-1|TRBJ2-7
CSARDEFGYEQYF
>TRBV7-6|TRBJ1-6
CASSLGGYGPLHF
>TRBV20-1|TRBJ2-1
CSAQGTSGKSTVLYNEQFF
>TRBV10-3|TRBJ2-7
CAISESTRPYEQYF
>TRBV25-1|TRBJ2-7
CASSDPGSKQYF
>TRBV5-1|TRBJ1-1
CASRDSPIDGTEAFF
>TRBV18|TRBJ2-1
CASSPSSGSVNEQFF
>TRBV3-1|TRBJ1-6
CASSDREQWNSPLHF
>TRBV9|TRBJ1-6
CASSVDRGFDSSPLHF
>TRBV7-3|TRBJ1-6
CASSLWGLADSPLHF
>TRBV10-3|TRBJ2-5
CAISENQASPETQYF
>TRBV5-1|TRBJ1-1
CASSLEDRPKAFF
>TRBV20-1|TRBJ2-1
CSAEGRGNEQFF
>TRBV12-3/TRBV12-4|TRBJ2-3
CASTLTPGDTQYF
>TRBV4-3|TRBJ2-1
CASSQELAPFNEQFF
>TRBV12-3/TRBV12-4|TRBJ1-5
CASSLTSGLGNQPQHF
>TRBV28|TRBJ2-4
CASSPGLVAKNIQYF
>TRBV6-5|TRBJ2-7
CASSYRGTLYEQYF
>TRBV19|TRBJ2-7
CASSIAGTSSREQYF
>TRBV20-1|TRBJ2-7
CSARQGGGVYEQYF
>TRBV20-1|TRBJ2-1
CSARVRAFYNEQFF
>TRBV7-2|TRBJ1-1
CASRDAGHTEAFF
>TRBV2|TRBJ2-7
CASKWTSGGSGWSYEQYF
>TRBV15|TRBJ2-4
CATSRATGRGIQYF
>TRBV7-2|TRBJ1-2
CASSPEGRGLNYGYTF
>TRBV7-9|TRBJ1-1
CASSLGGGAAEAFF
>TRBV19|TRBJ1-1
CASTQVMNTEAFF
>TRBV18|TRBJ1-1
CASSTYVGQGRNTEAFF
>TRBV19|TRBJ2-3
CASWSPGTDTQYF